This TCR beta chain emerged from a study of Graves' ophthalmopathy and Graves' hyperthyroidism. Study results and limitations: For separating ophthalmopathy from stable hyperthyroidism, a 13-signature model gave around 86% sensitivity and 81.08% specificity.

Fresh peripheral blood, roughly 10 ml, was the PBMC source. Per germline, CDR1 SGHTA and CDR2 FQGTGA. V was trimmed by 5 bases and J by 8 bases, leaving 21 bases between them. This CDR3 comprises 15 residues. This clonotype was found many times. What it binds is not known. RNA transcripts yielded amplified TCR beta CDR3 regions. HTBI primers were used in a first-round RT-PCR, which preceded a second-round multiplex PCR. TCRdb called the multiplex PCR reads again in MiXCR, with one record for every CDR3 protein. The repertoire includes approximately 700,000 distinct CDR3 sequences, 40% of them detected once, and less than 55% sits in the top ten.

Sequencing was done on a sample of peripheral blood. The sequence was collected from an adult man with Graves' ophthalmopathy. The chain combines TRBV7-3 with TRBJ1-1; tentatively, D is TRBD1 (5 bases). The DNA of the CDR3 is TGTGCCAGCAGCCCTAATGGGGGATCATTGAGGGAAGCTTTCTTT. This codes for CASSPNGGSLREAFF. The full variable domain, its missing parts supplied by reference TRBV7-3 and TRBJ1-1, is GAGVSQTPSNKVTEKGKYVELRCDPISGHTALYWYRQSLGQGPEFLIYFQGTGAADDSGLPNDRFFAVRPEGSVSTLKIQRTERGDSAVYLCASSPNGGSLREAFFGQGTRLTVV.